Below, 5 T cell receptor beta chains from the same sample are listed, as sequenced in a study of PD-L1 blockade in urothelial cancer. Produced via immunoSEQ multiplex PCR; TCRdb's table is partial and in-frame only. The sample has about 88,000 clones; more than 85% are singletons. The sequences come from PBMCs, collected around atezolizumab (anti-PD-L1) treatment. The source is a man in his sixties with urothelial cancer.

The chain employs TRBV19 and TRBJ2-3; 10 bases agree with TRBD2. The CDR3 extends over 14 amino acids. V shed 4 bases, J shed 6 bases, and the junction held 4 bases outside the gene matches. The germline V gene has CDR1 LNHDA and CDR2 SQIVND (reference sequence). CDR3 in amino acids: CASSTGTSADTQYF. In nucleotides, the CDR3 is TGTGCCAGTAGTACCGGGACTAGCGCTGATACGCAGTATTTT. The full variable domain, in which reference TRBV19 and TRBJ2-3 provide the parts outside the CDR3, is DGGITQSPKYLFRKEGQNVTLSCEQNLNHDAMYWYRQDPGQGLRLIYYSQIVNDFQKGDIAEGYSVSREKKESFPLTVTSAQKNPTAFYLCASSTGTSADTQYFGPGTRLTVL.

This clone was seen at least ten times. The chain employs TRBV2 and TRBJ1-4; 8 bases fit TRBD1. The trim removed 2 bases at V and 6 bases at J, leaving 8 bases unmatched. This CDR3 contains 16 residues. CDR1 is SNHLY, CDR2 FYNNEI, per germline. CDR3: CASSEQGQAAYEKLFF. The DNA of the CDR3 is TGTGCCAGCAGTGAACAGGGACAGGCCGCTTATGAAAAACTGTTTTTT.

The chain combines TRBV4-2 with TRBJ1-4; TRBD1 aligns across 11 bases. The V gene end was trimmed by 4 bases and the J gene end by 2 bases; junction bases not matched to a gene: 9. Germline-derived CDR1 and CDR2 are LGHNA and YNFKEQ. This CDR3 comprises 18 residues. The CDR3 bases are TGTGCCAGCAGCCCGGTCGGGACAGGGGGAGCGACTAATGAAAAACTGTTTTTT. It is translated as CASSPVGTGGATNEKLFF.

The chain carries TRBV11-1 and TRBJ2-1; 9 positions agree with TRBD1. V lost 0 bases, J lost 7 bases, and 4 bases stayed unmatched. Germline-derived CDR1 and CDR2 are SGHAT and FQDESV (reference sequence). This CDR3 spans 15 amino acids. The CDR3 reads CASSLARDRENEQFF. The CDR3 DNA is TGTGCCAGCAGCTTAGCCCGGGACAGGGAGAATGAGCAGTTCTTC.

The count of this clone is one. J is TRBJ2-4 and V is TRBV5-1, with 7 nucleotides matching TRBD1. V was pared by 2 bases and J by 0 bases, with 5 bases of the junction left unmatched. Germline V gene data show CDR1 as SGHRS and CDR2 as YFSETQ. There are 16 residues in the CDR3. The CDR3 spells CASSLGGQVAKNIQYF. For the CDR3, the DNA is TGCGCCAGCAGCTTAGGCGGACAGGTAGCCAAAAACATTCAGTACTTC.